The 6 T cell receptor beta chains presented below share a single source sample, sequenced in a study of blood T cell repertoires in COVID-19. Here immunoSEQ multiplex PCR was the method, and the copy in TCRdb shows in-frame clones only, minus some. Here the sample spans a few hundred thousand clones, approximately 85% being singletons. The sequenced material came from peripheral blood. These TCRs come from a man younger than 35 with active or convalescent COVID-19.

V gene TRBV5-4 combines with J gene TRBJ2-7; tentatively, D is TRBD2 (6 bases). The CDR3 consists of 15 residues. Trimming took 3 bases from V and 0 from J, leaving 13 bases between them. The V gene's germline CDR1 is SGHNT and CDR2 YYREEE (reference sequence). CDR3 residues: CASSSRSGRSYEQYF. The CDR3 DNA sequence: TGTGCCAGCAGCTCCCGTAGCGGCCGCTCCTACGAGCAGTACTTC.

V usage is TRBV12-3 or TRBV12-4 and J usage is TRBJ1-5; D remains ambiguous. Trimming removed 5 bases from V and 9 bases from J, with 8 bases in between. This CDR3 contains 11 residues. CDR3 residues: CASSLSLPQHF. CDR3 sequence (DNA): TGTGCCAGCAGTCTAAGTTTGCCCCAGCATTTT.

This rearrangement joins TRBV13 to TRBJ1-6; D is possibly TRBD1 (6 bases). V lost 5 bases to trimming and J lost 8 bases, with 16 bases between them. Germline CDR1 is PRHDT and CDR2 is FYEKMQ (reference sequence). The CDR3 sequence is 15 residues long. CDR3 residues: CASSVQGDGDSPLHF. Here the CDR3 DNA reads TGTGCCAGCAGCGTACAGGGTGATGGGGATTCACCCCTCCACTTT.

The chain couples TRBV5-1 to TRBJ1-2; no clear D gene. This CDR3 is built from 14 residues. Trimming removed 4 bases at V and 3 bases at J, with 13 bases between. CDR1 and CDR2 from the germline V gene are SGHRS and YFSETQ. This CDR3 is CASSLGGGDYGYTF. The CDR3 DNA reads TGCGCCAGCAGCCTTGGTGGAGGTGACTATGGCTACACCTTC.

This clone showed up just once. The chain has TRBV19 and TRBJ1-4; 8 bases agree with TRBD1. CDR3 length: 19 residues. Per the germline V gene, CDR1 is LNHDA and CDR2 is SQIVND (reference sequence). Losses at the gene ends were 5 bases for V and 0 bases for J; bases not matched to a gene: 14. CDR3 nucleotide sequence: TGTGCCAGTAGTTTTCGCTACGGGACAGGAGACACAACTAATGAAAAACTGTTTTTT. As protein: CASSFRYGTGDTTNEKLFF.

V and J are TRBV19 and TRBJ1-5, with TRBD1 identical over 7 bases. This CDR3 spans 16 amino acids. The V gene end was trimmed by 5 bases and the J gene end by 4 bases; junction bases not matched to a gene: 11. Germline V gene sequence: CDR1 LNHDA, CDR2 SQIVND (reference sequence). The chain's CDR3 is CASSVFTGAPNQPQHF. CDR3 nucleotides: TGTGCCAGTAGTGTCTTTACAGGGGCCCCGAATCAGCCCCAGCATTTT.